This TCR beta chain was identified in a study of blood T cell repertoires in COVID-19. Looking at the study overall: PBMCs, B-cell-depleted T cells, or T cells were the source of the cDNA or gDNA that made up the material.

In the authors' workflow: Scientists estimated how many nucleated cells there were by amplifying reference gene primers. This table comes from immunoSEQ multiplex PCR, and its TCRdb copy is limited to in-frame clones, with some not included. That table gives V, J and clone size, and the DNA gave D and trimming. This table holds roughly 88,000 clones, about 70% found once. The CDR3 extends over 15 amino acids. CDR1 and CDR2 from the germline V gene are LNHDA and SQIVND (reference sequence). V was cut by 3 bases and J by 4 bases, with 13 bases left in between. This clone was seen only a few times. This sequence joins TRBV19 and TRBJ2-1, with D unclear. Input material: peripheral blood. This receptor was obtained from a woman aged 55-70 years in a cohort sampled during active or convalescent COVID-19. The CDR3 DNA sequence: TGTGCCAGTAGTATGGCCCCCAGTCCATACAATGAGCAGTTCTTC. Its protein is CASSMAPSPYNEQFF. The whole variable domain, remainder taken from reference TRBV19 and TRBJ2-1, is DGGITQSPKYLFRKEGQNVTLSCEQNLNHDAMYWYRQDPGQGLRLIYYSQIVNDFQKGDIAEGYSVSREKKESFPLTVTSAQKNPTAFYLCASSMAPSPYNEQFFGPGTRLTVL.